Following are 14 T cell receptor beta chains from one sample sequenced in a study of early T cells in non-severe SARS-CoV-2 infection. TCRdb re-called the 5' RACE reads with MiXCR, one entry per CDR3 protein. There are some 38,000 distinct CDR3 sequences in the sample; around 5.8% occur only once, and about 4.7% lies in the top ten. The input for sequencing was whole blood, taken at baseline. The receptors derive from an adult who was a healthcare worker with PCR-confirmed SARS-CoV-2 infection or an uninfected control (not recorded which).

This clonotype was seen at least ten times. The chain uses TRBV6-1 and TRBJ2-6; D perhaps matches TRBD1 (5 bases). Trimming pared 10 bases from V and 1 base from J, leaving 14 bases between. This CDR3 is built from 15 residues. The germline V gene encodes CDR1 MNHNS and CDR2 SASEGT. The DNA for the CDR3 is TGTGCCACCCAGACCGCAGGGTCTGGGGCCAACGTCCTGACTTTC. It is translated as CATQTAGSGANVLTF.

This clonotype was observed many times. The chain combines TRBV20-1 with TRBJ2-5; 10 bases map to TRBD2. V trimming: 3 bases; J trimming: 3 bases; junction bases outside the gene matches: 4. CDR1 is DFQATT, CDR2 SNEGSKA, per germline (reference sequence). The CDR3 totals 14 residues. CDR3: CSASLLAGEETQYF. The CDR3 bases are TGCAGTGCTAGCCTCCTAGCGGGAGAAGAGACCCAGTACTTC.

This clonotype was recorded many times. This chain links TRBV10-3 with TRBJ2-7, with 9 nucleotides matching TRBD2. Germline V CDR1 and CDR2: ENHRY, SYGVKD. Losses at the gene ends were 5 bases for V and 3 bases for J; bases not matched to a gene: 2. CDR3 size: 13 residues. The CDR3 region is CAISFSGSYEQYF. CDR3 in DNA: TGTGCCATCAGTTTTAGCGGGAGCTACGAGCAGTACTTC.

This clonotype was seen many times. The V and J genes are TRBV19 and TRBJ2-7; D tentatively fits TRBD1 or TRBD2 (5 bases each). The CDR3 has 13 amino acids. Germline CDR1 is LNHDA and CDR2 is SQIVND (reference sequence). The V end lost 6 bases, the J end lost 3 bases, and 12 bases lay between the germline ends. Here the CDR3 DNA reads TGTGCCAGTAGCCGGGACGGATACTACGAGCAGTACTTC. Protein: CASSRDGYYEQYF.

This clonotype was seen ten or more times. The chain recombines TRBV20-1 with TRBJ1-6; D possibly corresponds to TRBD1 (6 bases). This CDR3 is built from 18 residues. Between the trimmed V and J ends, which lost 6 bases and 4 bases, there was a span of 25 bases. Germline V CDR1 and CDR2: DFQATT, SNEGSKA (reference sequence). DNA of the CDR3: TGCAGTGCCCGGGAGGATACGTTAGGGGGTTTGTATAATTCACCCCTCCACTTT. Protein sequence: CSAREDTLGGLYNSPLHF.

Ten or more counts support this clonotype. The chain links TRBV12-2 to TRBJ2-6; the table gives TRBD1 as D, unverified against the DNA. TRBV12-2 counts as a pseudogene. The CDR3 runs to 19 residues. CDR3 nucleotide sequence: TGTGCAAGTCCCTCAGAGCCGGGACAGGGGTTCTCTGGGGCCAACGTCCTGATTTTC. Protein: CASPSEPGQGFSGANVLIF.

This clonotype was picked up many times. The chain carries TRBV5-4 and TRBJ1-6; D gene uncertain. The germline V gene encodes CDR1 SGHNT and CDR2 YYREEE (reference sequence). With 4 bases removed from V and 7 bases from J, the gap between germline ends came to 12 bases. The length of the CDR3 is 14 residues. The chain's CDR3 is CASSIDPENSPLHF. CDR3 nucleotides: TGTGCCAGCAGCATCGACCCGGAAAATTCACCCCTCCACTTT. Drawing the rest from reference TRBV5-4 and TRBJ1-6, the complete variable domain is ETGVTQSPTHLIKTRGQQVTLRCSSQSGHNTVSWYQQALGQGPQFIFQYYREEENGRGNFPPRFSGLQFPNYSSELNVNALELDDSALYLCASSIDPENSPLHFGNGTRLTVT.

In regard to this clonotype: Since the CDR3 does not end with the conserved phenylalanine or tryptophan, this likely comes from a read error. The V call is TRBV13, the J call TRBJ2-7, with D tentatively TRBD2 (5 bases). Germline V gene data show CDR1 as PRHDT and CDR2 as FYEKMQ (reference sequence). V was pared by 0 bases and J by 4 bases, with 7 bases between. The CDR3 contains 13 residues. CDR3 in amino acids: CASSLGRAYEQYS. The CDR3 nucleotides read TGTGCCAGCAGCTTAGGGCGGGCTTACGAGCAGTACTCC.

This clonotype was found many times. This chain links TRBV4-1 with TRBJ2-1; 9 bases agree with TRBD1. This CDR3 region has 15 residues. V gave up 4 bases and J gave up 8 bases; unmatched junction bases: 9. Germline-derived CDR1 and CDR2 are MGHRA and YSYEKL. The CDR3 coding sequence is TGCGCCAGCAGCCCCCCCGGCACAGGGGGCGATGAGCAGTTCTTC. As protein: CASSPPGTGGDEQFF.

This clonotype was detected many times. The chain couples TRBV12-3 or TRBV12-4 to TRBJ1-2; 7 bases agree with TRBD1. There are 15 residues in the CDR3. J lost 6 bases, V lost 2 bases, and 9 bases had no gene match. CDR3 bases: TGTGCCAGCAGTTTAAGATCGTCAGGGGGGCATGGCTACACCTTC. Translation gives CASSLRSSGGHGYTF.

Many counts were recorded for this clonotype. The rearrangement uses TRBV6-5 and TRBJ1-1, with unresolved D. Looked up from germline, CDR1 is MNHEY and CDR2 is SVGAGI. V was trimmed by 0 bases and J by 8 bases, leaving 13 bases between them. The CDR3 extends over 14 amino acids. The CDR3, as DNA: TGTGCCAGCAGTTACTCAGAGACTATGACGGAAGCTTTCTTT. Translation gives CASSYSETMTEAFF.

There are many counts of this clonotype. The J gene is TRBJ1-1, the V gene TRBV5-1; D call uncertain. V dropped 0 bases and J dropped 1 base, with 7 bases sitting between them. Germline V CDR1 and CDR2: SGHRS, YFSETQ. The length of the CDR3 is 14 residues. The CDR3: CASSLASGNTEAFF. CDR3 nucleotides: TGCGCCAGCAGCTTGGCCAGCGGGAACACTGAAGCTTTCTTT.

This clonotype has a count of ten or more. The chain combines TRBV27 with TRBJ2-6, with D perhaps being TRBD1 or TRBD2 (5 bases each). The V gene lost 1 base and the J gene lost 0 bases, with 16 bases spanning the gap. The CDR3 is made up of 19 amino acids. The germline V gene encodes CDR1 MNHEY and CDR2 SMNVEV (reference sequence). The CDR3 spells CASSLWAVRDGSGANVLTF. The CDR3 DNA is TGTGCCAGCAGTTTATGGGCTGTCAGGGACGGCTCTGGGGCCAACGTCCTGACTTTC.

This clonotype was counted ten times or more. CDR3 residues: CSVEQPQHF. CDR3 nucleotide sequence: TGCAGCGTTGAGCAGCCCCAGCATTTT. V and J are TRBV29-1 and TRBJ1-5; D is ambiguous. The CDR3 consists of 9 residues. Germline assignment: CDR1 SQVTM and CDR2 ANQGSEA. Trimming cost V 3 bases and J 7 bases, with 1 base left between them.